This TCR beta chain was obtained from a study of T cell repertoires and HLA-DP antigens. Overall study: The donors, ranging 18-to-29 to 60-to-69 years, included a couple of males and one female. Study results and limitations: Naive and memory CD4+ cells were analysed together, not apart.

The repertoire was sequenced with immunoSEQ multiplex PCR; TCRdb's copy has only in-frame clones and lacks some. The table includes 75,000 to 90,000 clones, roughly nine tenths detected once. The germline V gene encodes CDR1 SGHTA and CDR2 FQGNSA. The V and J ends lost 1 base and 8 bases respectively, with 9 bases between them. This CDR3 is 13 amino acids long. This clone appeared a few times. Antigen specificity is unknown. This TCR was sampled from a man aged 50-59 years in good health and CMV-seronegative. The sample was CD4+ T cells from PBMCs. The chain links TRBV7-2 to TRBJ2-1; no definite D call. CDR3 amino acids: CASSLVTRDEQFF. In DNA, the CDR3 is TGTGCCAGCAGCTTAGTCACGAGAGATGAGCAGTTCTTC.